The 17 T cell receptor beta chains in this list originate from one sample, sequenced in a study of tumor-infiltrating lymphocytes in primary liver carcinoma. cDNA specific to TCR beta was made from about 550 ng of total RNA, with a constant-region primer employed for priming. ARM-PCR, slightly modified, supplied the TCR beta libraries through three nested multiplex PCR rounds. For approximately 11 cycles apiece, the opening two PCR rounds ran with TRBV1-TRBV30 forward primers and a C-beta reverse primer. From the multiplex PCR reads, TCRdb called clonotypes with MiXCR, one entry per CDR3 protein. In the table there are 90,000 to 100,000 distinct CDR3 sequences, roughly 69% of which are singletons. The source material, roughly 18-32 mg of unsorted bulk tissue, was used to co-extract RNA and DNA. The sequencing input was liver tumor tissue from sampling region 5. Specified subset: tumor region T5, tumor centre. These receptor sequences come from a woman between 55 and 75 years old with primary liver carcinoma and hepatitis B virus infection.

This clonotype has just one count. Because the CDR3 is missing its conserved closing phenylalanine or tryptophan, this is likely a read error. V gene TRBV11-2 combines with J gene TRBJ2-7; D possibly corresponds to TRBD1 (5 bases). Germline V lookup: CDR1 SGHAT, CDR2 FQNNGV. This CDR3 spans 15 amino acids. DNA of the CDR3: TGTGCCAGCAGCGTAGAAGCTGGGGCCTCCTACGAGCAGTACTGC. This translates into CASSVEAGASYEQYC.

Worth noting for this clonotype: A much larger clone lies a single base off, so this may be a read error. The rearrangement uses TRBV6-1 and TRBJ1-5; D uncertain. CDR3 length: 14 residues. CDR1 is MNHNS and CDR2 is SASEGT in the germline V gene. CDR3 residues: CASNERRNYQPQHF. In nucleotides, the CDR3 is TGTGCCAGCAATGAAAGACGGAACTATCAGCCCCAGCATTTT.

On this clonotype: This sequence may be a read error, since a much larger clone differs from it by one base. The V call is TRBV7-3, the J call TRBJ2-2; D is unclear. The CDR3 is 16 amino acids. The V and J ends lost 1 base and 8 bases respectively, with 17 bases between them. Germline CDR1 reads SGHTA; CDR2 reads FQGTGA. Written as DNA, the CDR3 is TGTGCCAGCAGCTTAATTGCCGCGGCGAGGAAAGGGGAGCTGTTTTTT. Protein product: CASSLIAAARKGELFF.

This clonotype came up many times. The chain has TRBV28 and TRBJ1-2; D is uncertain. CDR3 size: 13 residues. The V gene lost 2 bases and the J gene lost 5 bases, with 9 bases spanning the gap. The germline V gene encodes CDR1 MDHEN and CDR2 SYDVKM. The CDR3 sequence is CASSLNGPYGYTF. The CDR3 nucleotides read TGTGCCAGCAGTTTAAACGGGCCGTATGGCTACACCTTC.

To note about this clonotype: The conserved phenylalanine or tryptophan normally closing the CDR3 is absent here, so this likely arose from a read error. The CDR3 DNA follows: TGTGCCAGCAGAAACAGGTCCCTCTACTATGAGCAGTTCATC. Residues: CASRNRSLYYEQFI. This chain joins TRBV6-1 and TRBJ2-1; perhaps TRBD1 as D (5 bases). The CDR3 has 14 amino acids. The germline CDR1 and CDR2 sequences are MNHNS and SASEGT.

With respect to this clonotype: Being one base from a much bigger clone, this may be a read error. This chain connects TRBV6-6 to TRBJ2-7; TRBD2 agrees at 7 bases. The CDR3 length is 15 residues. Germline lookup yields CDR1 MNHNY and CDR2 SVGAGI (reference sequence). CDR3 region: CVSSLDGGGEYEQYF. The CDR3 nucleotides are TGTGTCAGCTCCCTGGACGGGGGAGGGGAGTACGAGCAGTACTTC.

Details on this clonotype: The conserved phenylalanine or tryptophan normally closing the CDR3 is absent here, so this likely arose from a read error. The V call is TRBV28, the J call TRBJ2-6, with 12 bases fitting TRBD1. The CDR3 sequence is 17 residues long. Trimming took 7 bases from V and 1 from J; bases not matched to a gene: 5. Looked up from germline, CDR1 is MDHEN and CDR2 is SYDVKM. CDR3 coding DNA: TGTGCCAGCAATAGGGACAGGGGGCTATCTGGGGCCAACGTCCTGACTTTA. It yields the protein CASNRDRGLSGANVLTL.

V gene TRBV11-2 combines with J gene TRBJ2-3, with 10 bases that match TRBD2. The CDR3 consists of 17 residues. CDR1 and CDR2 (germline): SGHAT, FQNNGV. CDR3 residues: CASGLVGLASSTDTQYF. Written as DNA, the CDR3 is TGTGCTAGCGGCTTAGTGGGACTAGCGAGTAGCACAGATACGCAGTATTTT.

A word on this clonotype: The CDR3 ends on some other residue instead of the conserved phenylalanine or tryptophan, so this is likely a read error. The chain combines TRBV29-1 with TRBJ1-1, with D unresolved. This CDR3 is 13 amino acids long. Germline V gives CDR1 SQVTM, CDR2 ANQGSEA. CDR3: CSVEDMVGIEAFL. CDR3 nucleotide sequence: TGCAGCGTGGAAGACATGGTGGGCATTGAAGCTTTCCTT.

In the case of this clonotype: A read error is possible here, since a much larger clone lies one base away. The J gene is TRBJ2-3, the V gene TRBV6-1; D perhaps matches TRBD1 (5 bases). Germline values: CDR1 MNHNS, CDR2 SASEGT. The CDR3 is 15 residues long. The CDR3 reads CVSRQDRTGTDTQYF. The CDR3 coding sequence is TGTGTCAGCAGACAAGACAGAACAGGCACAGATACGCAGTATTTT.

Details on this clonotype: An end of the junction does not agree with germline; a read error may underlie this. CDR3 sequence: CACSYSGWLSADTQYF. Written as DNA, the CDR3 is TGTGCCTGCAGTTACTCCGGTTGGTTGAGCGCAGATACGCAGTATTTT. The rearrangement links TRBV6-5 to TRBJ2-3; the D is unclear. There are 16 residues in the CDR3. Germline CDR1 reads MNHEY; CDR2 reads SVGAGI.

A note on this clonotype: One base away lies a much larger clone, so this may be a sequencing read error. V and J are TRBV5-1 and TRBJ2-5; 15 positions match TRBD2. Germline CDR1 SGHRS, CDR2 YFSETQ. The CDR3 extends over 17 amino acids. The CDR3 reads CTSSLMGLAGGGETQYF. For the CDR3, the DNA is TGCACCAGCAGCTTGATGGGACTAGCGGGAGGAGGAGAGACCCAGTACTTC.

This rearrangement joins TRBV11-2 to TRBJ2-7, with TRBD2 identical over 8 bases. V lost 6 bases to trimming and J lost 6 bases; unmatched junction nucleotides: 16. CDR3 length: 16 residues. The germline V gene has CDR1 SGHAT and CDR2 FQNNGV. The CDR3 sequence: CASRYGGRTSGCEQYF. The CDR3 DNA reads TGTGCCAGCAGGTACGGCGGGAGGACATCGGGATGCGAGCAGTACTTC.

A single count supports this clonotype. The final CDR3 position lacks the conserved phenylalanine or tryptophan, pointing to a likely read error. V gene TRBV19 combines with J gene TRBJ2-5; 10 bases line up with TRBD2. The V and J ends lost 7 bases and 2 bases, in that order; junction bases with no gene match: 7. The V gene's germline CDR1 is LNHDA and CDR2 SQIVND (reference sequence). CDR3 length equals 15 residues. The chain's CDR3 is CASTRGTSEQETQYL. CDR3 sequence (DNA): TGTGCCAGTACCCGAGGGACTAGCGAACAAGAGACCCAGTACCTC.

In its sample, this clonotype was seen a few times. Being one base from a much bigger clone, this may be a read error. The chain is built from TRBV30 and TRBJ2-5; TRBD2 matches 8 bases. This CDR3 comprises 15 residues. The V and J ends lost 3 bases and 4 bases, in that order; junction bases with no gene match: 10. The V gene's germline CDR1 is GTSNPN and CDR2 SVGIG (reference sequence). Here the CDR3 DNA reads TGTGCCTGGAGGGACATGTTCCGGGGGGGAGAGACCCAGTACTTC. Protein sequence: CAWRDMFRGGETQYF.

This clonotype appeared once. It is likely a read error, because the conserved phenylalanine at the end of the CDR3 is missing. The V and J genes are TRBV11-2 and TRBJ2-1; 8 positions agree with TRBD2. This CDR3 contains 16 residues. The germline CDR1 and CDR2 sequences are SGHAT and FQNNGV. CDR3 protein: CAISLNNGRVDNEQFY. The DNA for the CDR3 is TGTGCCATCAGCTTAAATAACGGGAGGGTTGACAATGAGCAGTTCTAC.

Comment on this clonotype: Lacking the conserved final phenylalanine or tryptophan, this CDR3 likely reflects a read error. J is TRBJ1-6 and V is TRBV11-2; D uncertain. Germline CDR1 and CDR2: SGHAT and FQNNGV. This CDR3 region has 13 residues. The CDR3 is CASCLDPGSPLHY. The DNA for the CDR3 is TGTGCCAGCTGCTTAGACCCGGGCTCACCCCTCCACTAT.